This TCR beta chain was observed in a study of OX40 agonist ivuxolimab in advanced cancers. On the study more broadly: Of mixed ages from about 23 to 79 and averaging roughly 64 years, the group was over 80% male.

TCRdb keeps only in-frame clones here, not all; method: immunoSEQ multiplex PCR. In the table there are some 66,000 clones, around four fifths of which are singletons. Study-level points and caveats: Researchers did not determine the expanded peripheral T cells' antigen specificity.

With regard to this clone: The target antigen is unknown.

V dropped 6 bases and J dropped 0 bases, with 15 bases sitting between them. CDR3 length: 15 amino acids. Germline CDR1 reads KGHSH; CDR2 reads LQKENI. The sample was CD4+ or CD8+ T cells sorted from blood, taken in a trial of the OX40 agonist ivuxolimab. This chain joins TRBV18 and TRBJ2-7, with D perhaps given as TRBD1 or TRBD2 (5 bases each). This TCR derives from an adult with an advanced solid tumor such as melanoma, head and neck, liver or kidney cancer. This CDR3 reads CASSPRGPPSYEQYF. The CDR3 nucleotides read TGTGCCAGCTCCCCGAGGGGTCCCCCCTCCTACGAGCAGTACTTC.